This TCR beta chain was identified during a study of blood T cell repertoires in COVID-19. Study background: Collection of acute and convalescent COVID-19 samples took place in the United States, Italy and Spain. T cells, B-cell-depleted T cells, or PBMCs provided the cDNA or gDNA that served as material.

Measured with immunoSEQ multiplex PCR; TCRdb has only the in-frame clones, and not every one. The repertoire holds some 68,000 clones, with more than 85% as singletons. Deletions cut 3 bases from V and 3 bases from J, with 13 bases between. The CDR3 totals 14 residues. CDR1 is SQVTM, CDR2 ANQGSEA, per germline. Sequencing was done on a sample of peripheral blood. This chain uses TRBV29-1 with TRBJ2-3, with D maybe TRBD1 (6 bases). The TCR comes from a man aged 40-50 years with COVID-19, enrolled during active disease. In DNA form, the CDR3 reads TGCAGCGTTGAGGCAGGGGTCGGTACAGATACGCAGTATTTT. This gives the protein CSVEAGVGTDTQYF.